This entry is about one T cell receptor beta chain. Its target is unknown. This specimen belongs to a study of cytomegalovirus exposure and HLA in healthy donors. Across the study: Earlier work reported 110 million or so unique TCR beta sequences from 150 million to 200 million T cells. Study observations and caveats: While the bulk of TCR sequences proved rare, some public TCRs turned up in many donors.

In germline, CDR1 is LNHDA, CDR2 SQIVND (reference sequence). There are 15 residues in the CDR3. Trimming shortened V by 7 bases and J by 2 bases, and 17 bases separated the two germline ends. 13 Jbeta primers and 60 Vbeta primers were used for the PCR. As originally analysed: An analysis performed later counted 72 million or so unique TCR beta chains (around 11 million of them shared). Clones were read by immunoSEQ multiplex PCR, and TCRdb kept only the in-frame ones, dropping some. That table gives V, J and clone size, and the DNA gave D and trimming. This sample yields 160,000 or so clones, of which approximately 80% are seen a single time; about 0.5% belongs to the top ten.

This chain uses TRBV19 with TRBJ1-1, with D hard to call. The material sequenced was PBMCs. The receptor was isolated from a woman between 45 and 60 years old in good health and CMV-seronegative. CDR3 in amino acids: CASKAWALRNTEAFF. The CDR3 DNA follows: TGTGCCAGTAAAGCATGGGCGCTGAGAAACACTGAAGCTTTCTTT.